This TCR beta chain appears in the sequencing data of a study of blood T cell repertoires in COVID-19. About the study: The samples span acute and convalescent COVID-19 from the United States, Italy and Spain. Sample material is recorded as cDNA or gDNA derived from T cells, B-cell-depleted T cells, or PBMCs.

Per the authors' pipeline: Reference gene primer amplification in the assay estimated nucleated cell counts. TCRdb's copy holds only in-frame clones and misses some; the assay was immunoSEQ multiplex PCR. V, J and clone size are those of that table, while D and trimming were read from the DNA. The top ten clones hold more than 10% of a sample with over 250,000 clones, 65% to 90% of them seen once. V was trimmed by 6 bases and J by 3 bases, leaving 21 bases between them. The germline gives CDR1 MDHEN, CDR2 SYDVKM. The length of the CDR3 is 17 residues. Sequences were obtained from peripheral blood. This TCR was recovered from a human donor in a cohort sampled during active COVID-19. The chain links TRBV28 to TRBJ1-5; possibly TRBD1 for D (5 bases). Here the CDR3 DNA reads TGTGCCAGCAGGCTACTCTGGGGTCAGGGCATCAATCAGCCCCAGCATTTT. Its protein product is CASRLLWGQGINQPQHF.